The source of this TCR beta chain is a study of control samples from healthy donors and cancer patients. Method: immunoSEQ multiplex PCR; TCRdb's copy keeps in-frame clones and lacks some. The sample has 350,000 to 450,000 clones; around nine tenths are singletons. The CDR3 spans 16 residues. The germline gives CDR1 MNHEY, CDR2 SVGAGI. The V gene lost 2 bases and the J gene lost 8 bases, with 21 bases spanning the gap. The rearrangement joins TRBV6-5 to TRBJ1-1; D gene ambiguous. The receptor was derived from a man in his forties with head and neck cancer. Sequenced: PBMCs. The CDR3 protein is CASSYRLQLREREAFF. In nucleotides, the CDR3 is TGTGCCAGCAGTTACCGACTACAGCTTCGAGAGAGAGAAGCTTTCTTT.